What follows is one T cell receptor (beta chain) and its context. Per the study methods: Reference gene primers were amplified, and this amplification served to estimate nucleated cell counts. Sequencing was performed with immunoSEQ multiplex PCR; in TCRdb, only in-frame clones are kept and a portion is missing. V, J and clone size reflect that table, while D and trimming were determined from the DNA. There are over 70,000 clones in the sample; 80% occur only once, and around 10% lies in the top ten. This sample is part of a study of blood T cell repertoires in COVID-19. CDR1 is MDHEN and CDR2 is SYDVKM in the germline V gene. Trimming shortened V by 5 bases and J by 2 bases, and 15 bases separated the two germline ends. This CDR3 contains 15 residues.

V is TRBV28 and J is TRBJ2-5, with D maybe TRBD1 (5 bases). The receptor's source is a woman in her 70s with acute or convalescent COVID-19. Sequenced input: peripheral blood. The CDR3 DNA is TGTGCCAGCAGTAAAAGGGGTTTCCCTCAAGAGACCCAGTACTTC. This encodes CASSKRGFPQETQYF.